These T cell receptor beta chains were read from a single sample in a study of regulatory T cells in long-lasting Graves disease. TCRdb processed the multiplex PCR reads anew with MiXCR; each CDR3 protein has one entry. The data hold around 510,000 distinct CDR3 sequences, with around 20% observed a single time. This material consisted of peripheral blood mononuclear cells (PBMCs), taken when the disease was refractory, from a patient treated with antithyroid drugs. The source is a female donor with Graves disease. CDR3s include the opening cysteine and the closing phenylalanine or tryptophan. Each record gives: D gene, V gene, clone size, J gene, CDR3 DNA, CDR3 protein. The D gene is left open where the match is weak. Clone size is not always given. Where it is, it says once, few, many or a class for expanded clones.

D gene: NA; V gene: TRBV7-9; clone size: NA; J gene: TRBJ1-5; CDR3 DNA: TGTGCCAGCAGCCGGGAAGGGAACAATCAGCCCCAGCATTTT; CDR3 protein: CASSREGNNQPQHF
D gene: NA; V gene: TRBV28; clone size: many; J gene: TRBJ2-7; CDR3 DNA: TGTGCCAGCAGTAACCTCTCCGGGACATCCACCTACGAGCAGTACTTC; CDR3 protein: CASSNLSGTSTYEQYF
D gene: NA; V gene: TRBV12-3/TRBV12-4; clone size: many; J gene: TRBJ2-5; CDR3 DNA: TGTGCCAGCACCCGTCGGGGGCGCCAAGAGACCCAGTACTTC; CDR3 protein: CASTRRGRQETQYF
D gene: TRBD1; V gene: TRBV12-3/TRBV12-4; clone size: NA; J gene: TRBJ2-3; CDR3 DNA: TGTGCCAGCAGCAACAGGGGGCTGTACACAGATACGCAGTATTTT; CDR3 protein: CASSNRGLYTDTQYF
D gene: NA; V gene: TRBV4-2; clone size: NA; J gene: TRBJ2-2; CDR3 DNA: TGTGCCAGCAGCGGAGGATTTTCGGACACCGGGGAGCTGTTTTTT; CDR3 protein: CASSGGFSDTGELFF
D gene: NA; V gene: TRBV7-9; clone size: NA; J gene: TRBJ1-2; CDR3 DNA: TGTGCCAGCAGCGACGGGGGGTATGGCTACACCTTC; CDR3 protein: CASSDGGYGYTF
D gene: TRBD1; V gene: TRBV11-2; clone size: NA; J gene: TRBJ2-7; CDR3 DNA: TGTGCCAGCACCTACGGACAGGGGGGAACCTACGAGCAGTACTTC; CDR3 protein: CASTYGQGGTYEQYF
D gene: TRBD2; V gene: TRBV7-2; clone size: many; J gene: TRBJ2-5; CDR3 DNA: TGTGCCAGCAGCTTATACGAAGTTCGCGGGAGCGGAGAGACCCAGTACTTC; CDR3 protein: CASSLYEVRGSGETQYF
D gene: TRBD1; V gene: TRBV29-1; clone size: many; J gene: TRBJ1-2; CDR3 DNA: TGCAGCGTTGTGGACAGGGGCGAGGTGGTCTATGGCTACACCTTC; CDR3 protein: CSVVDRGEVVYGYTF
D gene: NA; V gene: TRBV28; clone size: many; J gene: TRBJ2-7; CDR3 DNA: TGTGCCAGCAGTCTTCTCCTCGACCTAAGGGAGCAGTACTTC; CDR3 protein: CASSLLLDLREQYF
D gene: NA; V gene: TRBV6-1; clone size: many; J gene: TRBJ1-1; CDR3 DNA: TGTGCCAGCAGAAGCCTAGACACTGAAGCTTTCTTT; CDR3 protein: CASRSLDTEAFF
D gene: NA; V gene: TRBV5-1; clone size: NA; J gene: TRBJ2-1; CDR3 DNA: TGCGCCAGCAGTCCCATAGGGAGGAGCTCCTACAATGAGCAGTTCTTC; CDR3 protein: CASSPIGRSSYNEQFF
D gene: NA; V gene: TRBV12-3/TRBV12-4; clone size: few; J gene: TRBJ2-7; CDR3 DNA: TGTGCCAGCAGTTTCGGAGCAATTGGTTACGAGCAGTACTTC; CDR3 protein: CASSFGAIGYEQYF
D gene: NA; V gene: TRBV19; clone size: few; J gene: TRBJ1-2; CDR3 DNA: TGTGCCAGTAGTCCCCAGGGATATAACTATGGCTACACCTTC; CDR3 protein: CASSPQGYNYGYTF
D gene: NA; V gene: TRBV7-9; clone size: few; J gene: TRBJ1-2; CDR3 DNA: TGTGCCAGCAGCTATGGACAGTACGAAGCTAACTATGGCTACACCTTC; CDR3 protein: CASSYGQYEANYGYTF